The present TCR beta chain was sequenced within a study of OX40 agonist ivuxolimab in advanced cancers. Autoimmune disease history or systemic immunosuppression excluded patients. Sequenced by immunoSEQ multiplex PCR; TCRdb stores in-frame clones only, minus some. The table has tens of thousands of clones, about 86% seen once. This clone was observed once. Its cognate antigen is unknown. The CDR3 has 15 residues. Germline lookup yields CDR1 SNHLY and CDR2 FYNNEI. The trim removed 2 bases at V and 6 bases at J, leaving 6 bases unmatched. Study findings and constraints: Expanded clones were, on average, more numerous among CD8+ T cells than CD4+.

The J gene is TRBJ2-3, the V gene TRBV2, with TRBD1 identical over 9 bases. The TCR sequence derives from an adult with an advanced solid tumor such as melanoma, head and neck, liver or kidney cancer. This material consisted of CD4+ or CD8+ T cells sorted from blood, taken in a trial of the OX40 agonist ivuxolimab. The CDR3 bases are TGTGCCAGCAGTGAACATGGGACAGGGCTCGATACGCAGTATTTT. This codes for CASSEHGTGLDTQYF. Full variable domain (remainder filled in from reference TRBV2 and TRBJ2-3): EPEVTQTPSHQVTQMGQEVILRCVPISNHLYFYWYRQILGQKVEFLVSFYNNEISEKSEIFDDQFSVERPDGSNFTLKIRSTKLEDSAMYFCASSEHGTGLDTQYFGPGTRLTVL.